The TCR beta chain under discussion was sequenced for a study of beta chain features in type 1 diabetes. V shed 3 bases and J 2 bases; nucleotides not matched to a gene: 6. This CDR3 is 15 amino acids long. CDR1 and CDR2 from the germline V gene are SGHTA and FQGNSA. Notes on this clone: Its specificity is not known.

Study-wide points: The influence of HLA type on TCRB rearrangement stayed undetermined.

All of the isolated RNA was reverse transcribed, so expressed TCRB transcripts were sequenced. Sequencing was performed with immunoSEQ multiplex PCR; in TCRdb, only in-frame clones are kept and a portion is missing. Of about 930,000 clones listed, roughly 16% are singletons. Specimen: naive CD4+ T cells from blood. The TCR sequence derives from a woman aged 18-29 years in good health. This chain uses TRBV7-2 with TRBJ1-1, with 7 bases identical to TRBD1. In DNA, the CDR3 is TGTGCCAGCAGCTTGGATGGGACAGCAAACACTGAAGCTTTCTTT. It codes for CASSLDGTANTEAFF.